Given below is one TCR beta chain in context. These data belong to a study of blood T cell repertoires in COVID-19. Study at large: Nucleic acid was either cDNA or gDNA, and it came from T cells, B-cell-depleted T cells, or PBMCs.

Source study methods: The assay estimated nucleated cells by amplifying reference gene primers. Method: immunoSEQ multiplex PCR; TCRdb's copy keeps in-frame clones and lacks some. V and J calls and clone size are as listed in that table; D and trimming were resolved from the DNA. The repertoire consists of under 300,000 clones, with about 83% occurring once and the leading ten covering 7.5% to 10%. This receptor was identified in a woman between 50 and 59 years old who had recovered from COVID-19. The sample was peripheral blood.

The CDR3 protein is CASDTGLAGYNEQFF. As DNA, the CDR3 is TGTGCCAGCGATACAGGACTAGCGGGCTACAATGAGCAGTTCTTC. The chain carries TRBV3-1 (or the pseudogene TRBV3-2) and TRBJ2-1; 11 bases line up with TRBD2. The CDR3 loop spans 15 amino acids. V lost 8 bases and J lost 3; bases outside the gene matches: 6. The germline gives CDR1 LGHDT, CDR2 YNNKEL (reference sequence).